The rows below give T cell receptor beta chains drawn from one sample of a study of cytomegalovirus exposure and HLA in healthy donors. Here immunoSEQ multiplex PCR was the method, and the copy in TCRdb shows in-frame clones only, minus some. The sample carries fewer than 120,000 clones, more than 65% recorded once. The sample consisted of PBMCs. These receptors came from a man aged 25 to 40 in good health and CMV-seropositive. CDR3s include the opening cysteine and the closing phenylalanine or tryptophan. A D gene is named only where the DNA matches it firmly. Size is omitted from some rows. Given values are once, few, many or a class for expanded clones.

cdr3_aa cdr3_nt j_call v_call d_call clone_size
CAWSVAGGTGNTIYF TGTGCCTGGAGTGTCGCAGGGGGAACTGGAAACACCATATATTTT TRBJ1-3 TRBV30 TRBD1 NA
CASSYTGTRGQETQYF TGTGCCAGCAGCTACACCGGGACTAGGGGGCAAGAGACCCAGTACTTC TRBJ2-5 TRBV7-8 TRBD2 NA
CASSSFSGTNEQFF TGTGCCAGCAGCTCCTTTTCCGGGACTAATGAGCAGTTCTTC TRBJ2-1 TRBV11-3 NA NA
CASSSTTGLAPSHTQYF TGTGCCAGCAGTTCCACGACGGGACTAGCCCCGAGCCATACGCAGTATTTT TRBJ2-3 TRBV7-9 TRBD2 NA
CASSIESGGAAGELFF TGTGCCAGTAGTATAGAGAGCGGGGGGGCAGCTGGGGAGCTGTTTTTT TRBJ2-2 TRBV19 TRBD2 NA
CASSGNRASNEKLFF TGTGCCAGCTCGGGAAACAGGGCCTCTAATGAAAAACTGTTTTTT TRBJ1-4 TRBV18 NA few
CASSRDRGPGELFF TGTGCCAGCAGCCGGGACAGGGGTCCCGGGGAGCTGTTTTTT TRBJ2-2 TRBV6-1 TRBD1 NA
CASSSSFGGAFF TGTGCCAGCAGCTCTAGTTTCGGGGGGGCTTTCTTT TRBJ1-1 TRBV7-2 NA NA
CATNVAGGQGQETQYF TGTGCCACTAATGTAGCGGGGGGGCAAGGGCAAGAGACCCAGTACTTC TRBJ2-5 TRBV10-3 TRBD2 NA
CASHRTGLAGFYEQYF TGCGCCAGCCACCGGACAGGGCTAGCGGGGTTCTACGAGCAGTACTTC TRBJ2-7 TRBV4-1 NA few
CASQKTAVYGYTF TGTGCCAGTCAGAAGACAGCAGTCTATGGCTACACCTTC TRBJ1-2 TRBV19 NA NA
CASSPMPPGANVLTF TGTGCCAGCTCACCTATGCCGCCTGGGGCCAACGTCCTGACTTTC TRBJ2-6 TRBV5-6 NA NA
CASSIGGQSYGYTF TGTGCCAGTAGTATAGGGGGGCAGAGTTATGGCTACACCTTC TRBJ1-2 TRBV19 NA NA
CASSAGGGSGANVLTF TGTGCCAGCAGCGCAGGGGGCGGAAGTGGGGCCAACGTCCTGACTTTC TRBJ2-6 TRBV7-9 TRBD1 NA
CASSDQQGLYTF TGTGCCAGCAGTGATCAACAGGGGCTCTACACCTTC TRBJ1-2 TRBV25-1 TRBD1 NA
CASSLFGQGNIQYF TGTGCCAGCAGCTTGTTCGGGCAGGGTAACATTCAGTACTTC TRBJ2-4 TRBV11-3 NA NA
CAVGQGRNSPLHF TGTGCCGTTGGACAGGGGAGGAATTCACCCCTCCACTTT TRBJ1-6 TRBV19 TRBD1 NA
CAWSVWLAGPKAYNEQFF TGTGCCTGGAGTGTCTGGCTAGCGGGACCGAAAGCCTACAATGAGCAGTTCTTC TRBJ2-1 TRBV30 TRBD2 NA
CASKIRSAGANTGELFF TGCGCCAGCAAAATAAGGAGTGCGGGAGCGAACACCGGGGAGCTGTTTTTT TRBJ2-2 TRBV5-1 TRBD2 NA
CASTGAYEQYF TGTGCCAGCACGGGGGCCTACGAGCAGTACTTC TRBJ2-7 TRBV6-5 NA NA
CASSPGGGLNTGELFF TGTGCCAGCAGCCCCGGGGGGGGGTTAAACACCGGGGAGCTGTTTTTT TRBJ2-2 TRBV9 TRBD2 NA
CASSLGGEAGNTIYF TGTGCCAGCAGCTTGGGCGGGGAGGCTGGAAACACCATATATTTT TRBJ1-3 TRBV5-5 NA NA
CASSLLGLAGTDTQYF TGTGCCAGCAGCTTGCTCGGACTAGCGGGCACAGATACGCAGTATTTT TRBJ2-3 TRBV5-8 TRBD2 NA
CASTPRTGTDTQYF TGTGCCAGCACCCCTCGGACAGGCACAGATACGCAGTATTTT TRBJ2-3 TRBV2 NA NA
CASSSGQYSEAFF TGTGCCAGTAGTAGCGGCCAGTATAGTGAAGCTTTCTTT TRBJ1-1 TRBV19 NA NA
CASRTATGWNSPLHF TGTGCCAGTCGTACCGCTACAGGTTGGAATTCACCCCTCCACTTT TRBJ1-6 TRBV19 NA once
CANIGTGSGPPQETQYF TGTGCCAACATCGGAACCGGCAGCGGGCCGCCTCAAGAGACCCAGTACTTC TRBJ2-5 TRBV25-1 NA NA
CAWSKNYLRDSVGTEAFF TGTGCCTGGAGTAAGAACTATTTACGGGACAGCGTTGGCACTGAAGCTTTCTTT TRBJ1-1 TRBV30 TRBD1 NA
CASTQLPGTDIYGYTF TGTGCCAGTACCCAGCTCCCCGGGACAGACATCTATGGCTACACCTTC TRBJ1-2 TRBV19 TRBD1 NA
CASSLDLGRNYGYTF TGTGCCAGCAGCTTAGATCTTGGGCGAAACTATGGCTACACCTTC TRBJ1-2 TRBV11-3 NA NA
CASSVGQSDQETQYF TGTGCCAGCAGCGTTGGACAAAGTGACCAAGAGACCCAGTACTTC TRBJ2-5 TRBV9 NA NA
CATHFGDRGAYEQYF TGTGCCACCCATTTCGGGGACAGGGGCGCGTACGAGCAGTACTTC TRBJ2-7 TRBV28 TRBD1 NA
CASSPQGPSYEQYF TGTGCCAGTTCGCCACAGGGGCCCTCCTACGAGCAGTACTTC TRBJ2-7 TRBV19 TRBD1 NA
CASSLVPGADNTEAFF TGTGCCAGCAGCTTGGTGCCAGGGGCAGACAACACTGAAGCTTTCTTT TRBJ1-1 TRBV5-6 NA NA
CASSEALRGTENEKLFF TGTGCCAGCAGTGAAGCGCTTCGAGGGACAGAAAATGAAAAACTGTTTTTT TRBJ1-4 TRBV2 TRBD1 NA
CASSKVGSGKYNEQFF TGTGCCAGCAGCAAAGTGGGTAGCGGGAAATACAATGAGCAGTTCTTC TRBJ2-1 TRBV21-1 NA NA
CAIKEGGSYNEQFF TGTGCCATCAAGGAGGGAGGGTCCTACAATGAGCAGTTCTTC TRBJ2-1 TRBV10-3 TRBD2 NA
CASSVAGKHTQYF TGTGCCAGCAGCGTTGCGGGAAAACATACGCAGTATTTT TRBJ2-3 TRBV9 NA NA
CASSLMWAGEDEQYF TGTGCCAGCAGCTTAATGTGGGCAGGGGAAGACGAGCAGTACTTC TRBJ2-7 TRBV7-6 NA NA
CASSQPQGGQETQYF TGTGCCAGCAGCCAACCTCAGGGGGGTCAAGAGACCCAGTACTTC TRBJ2-5 TRBV7-8 NA NA
CASSTSTGGAYEQYF TGTGCCAGCAGCACGAGTACAGGGGGGGCCTACGAGCAGTACTTC TRBJ2-7 TRBV7-2 NA once
CASSLPGVSYEQYF TGTGCCAGCTCACTTCCCGGGGTCTCCTACGAGCAGTACTTC TRBJ2-7 TRBV18 NA NA
CASKGDRLNTEAFF TGCGCCAGCAAGGGGGACAGACTGAACACTGAAGCTTTCTTT TRBJ1-1 TRBV10-2 TRBD1 few
CASSLEGENTEAFF TGCGCCAGCAGCTTGGAGGGGGAGAACACTGAAGCTTTCTTT TRBJ1-1 TRBV5-1 NA NA
CASSEQSESPLHF TGTGCCAGCAGTGAACAGTCAGAATCACCCCTCCACTTT TRBJ1-6 TRBV2 NA NA
CASSRLAGEDTQYF TGTGCCAGCAGCAGACTAGCGGGGGAAGATACGCAGTATTTT TRBJ2-3 TRBV9 TRBD2 NA
CASSLMATAATQYF TGTGCCAGCAGCTTAATGGCGACTGCGGCTACGCAGTATTTT TRBJ2-3 TRBV7-3 NA NA
CASSSRNLDRGIGTEAFF TGTGCCAGCAGCTCCCGCAACCTGGACAGGGGGATTGGCACTGAAGCTTTCTTT TRBJ1-1 TRBV7-9 TRBD1 once
CASSPPGQSETQYF TGTGCCAGCTCACCACCGGGACAGAGTGAGACCCAGTACTTC TRBJ2-5 TRBV18 TRBD1 NA
CASSLDVSGNQPQHF TGTGCCAGCAGCTTAGACGTCAGTGGCAATCAGCCCCAGCATTTT TRBJ1-5 TRBV11-2 NA NA
CASSSGLAGVYEQFF TGTGCCAGCAGTTCGGGACTAGCGGGGGTCTATGAGCAGTTCTTC TRBJ2-1 TRBV7-3 TRBD2 NA
CASSTWTGSRTNEQFF TGTGCCAGCAGCACATGGACAGGGTCTAGAACCAATGAGCAGTTCTTC TRBJ2-1 TRBV7-9 TRBD1 NA
CASSLESWSGQETQYF TGTGCCAGCAGCTTAGAAAGTTGGTCGGGACAAGAGACCCAGTACTTC TRBJ2-5 TRBV7-6 NA NA
CASSFSGGSYEQYF TGTGCCAGCAGTTTCAGCGGGGGCTCCTACGAGCAGTACTTC TRBJ2-7 TRBV27 TRBD2 NA
CASSQTSGETQYF TGTGCCAGCTCACAGACTAGCGGAGAGACCCAGTACTTC TRBJ2-5 TRBV18 TRBD2 NA
CAWSDRVTNEKLFF TGTGCCTGGAGTGACAGGGTAACTAATGAAAAACTGTTTTTT TRBJ1-4 TRBV30 NA NA
CASSFPNRGTEAFF TGTGCCAGCAGCTTCCCCAACAGGGGCACTGAAGCTTTCTTT TRBJ1-1 TRBV5-8 TRBD1 few
CASSIFRQGLKIGELFF TGTGCCAGTAGTATTTTTAGACAGGGCCTAAAGATCGGGGAGCTGTTTTTT TRBJ2-2 TRBV19 TRBD1 NA
CAWSVLAGVSYEQYF TGTGCCTGGAGTGTGCTAGCGGGCGTTTCCTACGAGCAGTACTTC TRBJ2-7 TRBV30 TRBD2 NA